A single sample gave rise to the 13 T cell receptor beta chains below, sequenced in a study of T cell responses to AZD1222 COVID-19 vaccine. TCRdb keeps only in-frame clones here, not all; method: immunoSEQ multiplex PCR. Here the sample spans more than 75,000 clones, about 90% being singletons. The sequencing here drew on peripheral blood, taken on day 0 of AZD1222 vaccination. The origin of the receptors is an adult in good health.

The rearrangement uses TRBV27 and TRBJ1-1, with D uncertain. This CDR3 is 13 amino acids long. The V end lost 4 bases, the J end lost 8 bases, and 14 bases lay between the germline ends. Germline V CDR1 and CDR2: MNHEY, SMNVEV (reference sequence). DNA of the CDR3: TGTGCCAGCAGTTCCTATAAGGGAGGCGAAGCTTTCTTT. Its protein product is CASSSYKGGEAFF.

The gene calls are TRBV30 and TRBJ1-4; 9 bases fit TRBD1. V lost 5 bases, J lost 5 bases, and 9 bases stayed unmatched. This CDR3 has 15 residues. Germline V CDR1 and CDR2: GTSNPN, SVGIG (reference sequence). CDR3 amino acids: CAWDKGDRANEKLFF. The DNA for the CDR3 is TGTGCCTGGGATAAAGGGGACAGGGCGAATGAAAAACTGTTTTTT.

CDR3 protein: CASSQDGLAGGSGELFF. In nucleotides, the CDR3 is TGTGCCAGCAGCCAAGACGGACTAGCGGGAGGGAGTGGGGAGCTGTTTTTT. The chain links TRBV4-2 to TRBJ2-2; 15 positions agree with TRBD2. From germline, CDR1 is LGHNA and CDR2 YNFKEQ. The CDR3 loop spans 17 amino acids. The trim removed 0 bases at V and 8 bases at J, leaving 4 bases unmatched.

The chain joins TRBV24-1 to TRBJ1-3; D is ambiguous. Germline V CDR1 and CDR2: KGHDR, SFDVKD. CDR3 length: 15 residues. The ends were cut back, 4 bases at V and 0 bases at J, with 9 bases in the middle. The CDR3 protein is CATSESGVSGNTIYF. CDR3 nucleotides: TGTGCCACCAGTGAGTCAGGAGTCTCTGGAAACACCATATATTTT.

The CDR3 sequence: CASSSETSGSSYNEQFF. The CDR3, as DNA: TGTGCCAGCAGCTCCGAGACTAGCGGGAGCTCCTACAATGAGCAGTTCTTC. V usage is TRBV7-2 and J usage is TRBJ2-1; 12 positions match TRBD2. The length of the CDR3 is 17 residues. Germline V gene lookup returns CDR1 SGHTA and CDR2 FQGNSA. V gave up 4 bases and J gave up 0 bases; unmatched junction bases: 4.

The gene calls are TRBV28 and TRBJ2-7; 9 bases match TRBD1. The CDR3 length is 15 residues. J lost 5 bases, V lost 5 bases, and 10 bases had no gene match. CDR1 is MDHEN, CDR2 SYDVKM, per germline. The CDR3 region is CASSDPGQGKDEQYF. The CDR3 region has the DNA TGTGCCAGCAGTGACCCGGGACAGGGAAAAGACGAGCAGTACTTC.

The chain's CDR3 is CASSVGLAERDTQYF. The CDR3 DNA is TGTGCCAGCAGCGTAGGACTGGCAGAAAGAGATACGCAGTATTTT. The chain recombines TRBV9 with TRBJ2-3; D remains ambiguous. The V gene lost 0 bases and the J gene lost 5 bases, with 13 bases spanning the gap. Per germline, CDR1 SGDLS and CDR2 YYNGEE. The CDR3 has 15 residues.

This chain links TRBV28 with TRBJ1-2; 9 bases map to TRBD1. Trimming cost V 4 bases and J 4 bases; bases outside gene matches: 7. This CDR3 has 15 amino acids. Germline CDR1 is MDHEN and CDR2 is SYDVKM. CDR3 bases: TGTGCCAGCAGTTCCTCCGGGACAGGGTCCTATGGCTACACCTTC. It encodes CASSSSGTGSYGYTF.

The gene calls are TRBV27 and TRBJ1-5; D is undetermined. Germline CDR1 is MNHEY and CDR2 is SMNVEV (reference sequence). V lost 8 bases, J lost 4 bases, and 12 bases lay in between. The CDR3 has 13 amino acids. CDR3 residues: CASPAHRNQPQHF. The CDR3 DNA reads TGTGCCAGCCCTGCCCACCGAAATCAGCCCCAGCATTTT.

There are a few counts of this clone. V is TRBV5-6 and J is TRBJ1-4; D not resolved. The V end lost 1 base, the J end lost 5 bases, and 9 bases lay between the germline ends. This CDR3 region has 14 residues. Germline V gene lookup returns CDR1 SGHDT and CDR2 YYEEEE. The CDR3 DNA reads as TGTGCCAGCAGCTTGCAACGGTGGAATGAAAAACTGTTTTTT. Amino acids: CASSLQRWNEKLFF.

This clone was seen a few times. The CDR3 loop is CASSEWFGGSYNEQFF. The CDR3 bases are TGTGCCAGCAGTGAATGGTTTGGGGGCTCCTACAATGAGCAGTTCTTC. This sequence joins TRBV6-1 and TRBJ2-1; D is tentatively TRBD1 or TRBD2 (5 bases each). This CDR3 has 16 amino acids. The germline V gene encodes CDR1 MNHNS and CDR2 SASEGT. Trimming removed 2 bases at V and 0 bases at J, with 11 bases between.

The chain recombines TRBV6-2 or TRBV6-3 with TRBJ1-4; D remains ambiguous. This CDR3 contains 15 residues. CDR1 is MNHEY, CDR2 SVGEGT, per germline. The V and J ends lost 6 bases and 14 bases respectively, with 25 bases between them. CDR3 region: CASSSLPGPGKWLFF. The CDR3 bases are TGTGCCAGCAGCAGTCTCCCAGGACCGGGGAAGTGGCTGTTTTTT.

V and J are TRBV6-6 and TRBJ2-1; perhaps TRBD2 as D (5 bases). Trimming cost V 0 bases and J 7 bases, with 10 bases left between them. Germline CDR1 and CDR2: MNHNY and SVGAGI (reference sequence). The CDR3 is made up of 14 amino acids. The CDR3 here is CASSYSGTGNEQFF. In DNA, the CDR3 is TGTGCCAGCAGTTACTCTGGCACGGGGAATGAGCAGTTCTTC.